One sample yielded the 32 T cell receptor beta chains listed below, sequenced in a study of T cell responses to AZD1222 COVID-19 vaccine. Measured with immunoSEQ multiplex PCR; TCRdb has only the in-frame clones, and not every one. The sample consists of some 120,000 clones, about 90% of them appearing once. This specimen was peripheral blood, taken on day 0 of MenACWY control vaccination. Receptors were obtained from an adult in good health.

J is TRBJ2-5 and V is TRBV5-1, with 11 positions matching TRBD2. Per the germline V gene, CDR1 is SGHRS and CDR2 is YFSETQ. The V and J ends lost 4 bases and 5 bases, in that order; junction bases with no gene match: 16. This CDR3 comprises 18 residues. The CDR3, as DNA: TGCGCCAGCAGCCCCGGACGTAATAGCGGGGGGGCCTCCGAGACCCAGTACTTC. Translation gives CASSPGRNSGGASETQYF.

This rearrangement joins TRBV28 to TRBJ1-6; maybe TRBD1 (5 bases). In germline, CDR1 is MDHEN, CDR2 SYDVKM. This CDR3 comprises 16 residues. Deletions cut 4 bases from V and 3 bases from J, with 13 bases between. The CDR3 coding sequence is TGTGCCAGCAGTTCCGACAGTGACGACTATAATTCACCCCTCCACTTT. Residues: CASSSDSDDYNSPLHF. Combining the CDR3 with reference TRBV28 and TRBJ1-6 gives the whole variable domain DVKVTQSSRYLVKRTGEKVFLECVQDMDHENMFWYRQDPGLGLRLIYFSYDVKMKEKGDIPEGYSVSREKKERFSLILESASTNQTSMYLCASSSDSDDYNSPLHFGNGTRLTVT.

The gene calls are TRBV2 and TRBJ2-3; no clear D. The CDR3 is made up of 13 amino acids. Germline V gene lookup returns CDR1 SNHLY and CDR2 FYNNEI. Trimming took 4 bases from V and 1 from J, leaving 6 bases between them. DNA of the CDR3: TGTGCCAGCAGTGTTTTAGGCACAGATACGCAGTATTTT. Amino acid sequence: CASSVLGTDTQYF.

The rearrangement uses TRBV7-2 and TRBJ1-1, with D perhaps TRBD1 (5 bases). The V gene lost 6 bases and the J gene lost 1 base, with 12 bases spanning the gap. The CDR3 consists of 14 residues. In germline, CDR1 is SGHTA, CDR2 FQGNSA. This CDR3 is CASSQWGGNTEAFF. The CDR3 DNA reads TGTGCCAGCAGTCAGTGGGGCGGGAACACTGAAGCTTTCTTT.

The CDR3: CSAPPGDTQYF. DNA of the CDR3: TGCAGTGCTCCCCCCGGAGATACGCAGTATTTT. The V call is TRBV20-1, the J call TRBJ2-3; no clear D gene. V was trimmed by 5 bases and J by 5 bases, leaving 8 bases between them. CDR1 DFQATT and CDR2 SNEGSKA come from the germline V gene (reference sequence). This CDR3 is 11 amino acids long.

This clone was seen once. This CDR3 reads CATSDPSGWEQFF. The CDR3 DNA reads TGTGCCACCAGTGATCCCTCCGGATGGGAGCAGTTCTTC. The chain links TRBV24-1 to TRBJ2-1; D not resolved. CDR1 is KGHDR, CDR2 SFDVKD, per germline. CDR3 length: 13 residues. Trimming removed 3 bases at V and 10 bases at J, with 12 bases between.

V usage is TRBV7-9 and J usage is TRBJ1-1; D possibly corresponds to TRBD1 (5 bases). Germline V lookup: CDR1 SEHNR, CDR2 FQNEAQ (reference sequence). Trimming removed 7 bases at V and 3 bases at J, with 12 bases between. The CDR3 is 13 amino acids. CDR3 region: CASIHWGDTEAFF. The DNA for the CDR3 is TGTGCCAGCATACATTGGGGGGACACTGAAGCTTTCTTT.

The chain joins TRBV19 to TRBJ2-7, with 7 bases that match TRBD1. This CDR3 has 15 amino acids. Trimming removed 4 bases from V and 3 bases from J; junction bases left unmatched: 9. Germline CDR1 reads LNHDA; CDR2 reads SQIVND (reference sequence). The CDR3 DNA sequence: TGTGCCAGTAGTACCAAGACAGGGAATCACTACGAGCAGTACTTC. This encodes CASSTKTGNHYEQYF.

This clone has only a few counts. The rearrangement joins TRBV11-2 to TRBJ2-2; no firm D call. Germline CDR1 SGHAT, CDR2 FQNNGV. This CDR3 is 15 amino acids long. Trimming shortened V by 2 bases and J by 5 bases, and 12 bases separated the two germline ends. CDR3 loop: CASSLNRPRTGELFF. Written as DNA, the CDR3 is TGTGCCAGCAGCTTAAACAGACCGAGGACCGGGGAGCTGTTTTTT.

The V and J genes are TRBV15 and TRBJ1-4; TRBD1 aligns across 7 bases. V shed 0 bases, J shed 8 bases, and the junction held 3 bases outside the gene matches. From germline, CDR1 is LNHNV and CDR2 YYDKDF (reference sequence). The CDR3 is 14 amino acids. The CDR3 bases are TGTGCCACCAGCAGAGACAGGGGGGTCGAAAAACTGTTTTTT. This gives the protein CATSRDRGVEKLFF.

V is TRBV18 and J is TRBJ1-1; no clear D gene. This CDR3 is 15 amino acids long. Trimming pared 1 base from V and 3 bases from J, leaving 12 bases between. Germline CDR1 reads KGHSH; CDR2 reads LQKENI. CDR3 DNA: TGTGCCAGCTCACCACGGAGCAATTGGTACACTGAAGCTTTCTTT. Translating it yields CASSPRSNWYTEAFF.

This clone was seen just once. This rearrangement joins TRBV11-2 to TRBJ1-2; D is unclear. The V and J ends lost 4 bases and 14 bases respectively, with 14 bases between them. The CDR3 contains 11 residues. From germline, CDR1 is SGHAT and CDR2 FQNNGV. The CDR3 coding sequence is TGTGCCAGCAGCTCACGGGGAGTTTCGACCTTC. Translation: CASSSRGVSTF.

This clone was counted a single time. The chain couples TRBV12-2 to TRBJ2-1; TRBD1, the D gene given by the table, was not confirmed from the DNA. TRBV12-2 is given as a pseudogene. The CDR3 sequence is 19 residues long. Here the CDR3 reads CASRLVMGQVRTLYNEQFF. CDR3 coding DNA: TGTGCAAGTCGCTTAGTGATGGGACAGGTTAGGACTCTGTACAATGAGCAGTTCTTC.

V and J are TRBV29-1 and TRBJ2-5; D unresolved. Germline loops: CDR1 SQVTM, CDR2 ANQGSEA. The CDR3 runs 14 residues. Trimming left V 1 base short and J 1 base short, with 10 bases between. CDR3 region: CSVEGELAQETQYF. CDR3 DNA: TGCAGCGTTGAAGGGGAATTGGCCCAAGAGACCCAGTACTTC.

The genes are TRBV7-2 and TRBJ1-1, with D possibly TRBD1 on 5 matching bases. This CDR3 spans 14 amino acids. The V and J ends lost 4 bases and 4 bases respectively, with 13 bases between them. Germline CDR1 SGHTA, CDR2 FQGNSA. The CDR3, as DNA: TGTGCCAGCAGCTCGCAGGGACGGGTCACTGAAGCTTTCTTT. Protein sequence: CASSSQGRVTEAFF.

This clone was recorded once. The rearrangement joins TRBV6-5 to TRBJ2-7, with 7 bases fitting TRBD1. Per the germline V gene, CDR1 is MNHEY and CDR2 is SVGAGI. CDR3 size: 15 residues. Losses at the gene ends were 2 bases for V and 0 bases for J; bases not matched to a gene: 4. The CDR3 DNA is TGTGCCAGCAGTTACGCCCGACAGGGCTCCTACGAGCAGTACTTC. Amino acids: CASSYARQGSYEQYF.

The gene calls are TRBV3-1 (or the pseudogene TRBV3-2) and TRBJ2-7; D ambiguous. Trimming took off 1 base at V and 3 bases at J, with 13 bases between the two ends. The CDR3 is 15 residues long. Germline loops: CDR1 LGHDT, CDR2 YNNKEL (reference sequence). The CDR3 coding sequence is TGTGCCAGCAGCCAAGTGTCTAGGGCCCTCTACGAGCAGTACTTC. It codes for CASSQVSRALYEQYF.

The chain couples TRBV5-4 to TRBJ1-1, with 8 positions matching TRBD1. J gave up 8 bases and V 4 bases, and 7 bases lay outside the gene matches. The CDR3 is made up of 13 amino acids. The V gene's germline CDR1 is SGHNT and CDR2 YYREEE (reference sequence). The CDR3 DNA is TGTGCCAGCAGCCCCGACAGGGGCACCGAAGCTTTCTTT. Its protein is CASSPDRGTEAFF.

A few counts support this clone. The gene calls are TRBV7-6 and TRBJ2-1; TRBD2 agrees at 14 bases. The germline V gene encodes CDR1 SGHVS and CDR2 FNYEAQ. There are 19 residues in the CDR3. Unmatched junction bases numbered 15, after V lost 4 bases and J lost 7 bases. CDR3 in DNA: TGTGCCAGCAGCTCATCCCTTGGACTAGCGGGGGGCGGGTGGAATGAGCAGTTCTTC. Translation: CASSSSLGLAGGGWNEQFF.

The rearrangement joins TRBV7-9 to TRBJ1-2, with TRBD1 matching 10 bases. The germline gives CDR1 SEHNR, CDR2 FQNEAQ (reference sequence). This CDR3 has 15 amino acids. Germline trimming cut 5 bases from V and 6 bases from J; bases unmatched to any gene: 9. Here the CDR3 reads CASSPPSTGGHGYTF. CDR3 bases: TGTGCCAGCAGCCCTCCCTCGACAGGGGGCCATGGCTACACCTTC.

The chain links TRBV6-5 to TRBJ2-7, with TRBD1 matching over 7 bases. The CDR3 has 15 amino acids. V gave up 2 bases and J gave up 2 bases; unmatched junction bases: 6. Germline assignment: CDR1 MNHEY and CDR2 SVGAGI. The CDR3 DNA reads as TGTGCCAGCAGTTACAAAGGGACAGTGCCCTACGAGCAGTACTTC. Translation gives CASSYKGTVPYEQYF.

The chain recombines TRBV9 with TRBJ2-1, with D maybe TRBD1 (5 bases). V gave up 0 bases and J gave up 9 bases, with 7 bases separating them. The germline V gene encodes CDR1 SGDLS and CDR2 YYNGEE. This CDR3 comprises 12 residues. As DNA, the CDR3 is TGTGCCAGCAGCGTAGGGGGCAGTGAGCAGTTCTTC. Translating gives CASSVGGSEQFF.

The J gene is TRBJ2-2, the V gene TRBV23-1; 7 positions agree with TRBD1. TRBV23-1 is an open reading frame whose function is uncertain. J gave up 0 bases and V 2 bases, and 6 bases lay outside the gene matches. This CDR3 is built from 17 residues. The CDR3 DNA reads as TGCGCCAGCAGTCAAAACAGGGGCCCCACGAACACCGGGGAGCTGTTTTTT. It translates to CASSQNRGPTNTGELFF.

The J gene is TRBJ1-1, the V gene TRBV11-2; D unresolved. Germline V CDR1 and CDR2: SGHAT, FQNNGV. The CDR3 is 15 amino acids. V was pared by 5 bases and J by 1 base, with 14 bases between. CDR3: CASSAIRGRNTEAFF. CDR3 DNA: TGTGCCAGCAGCGCGATTCGGGGAAGGAACACTGAAGCTTTCTTT.

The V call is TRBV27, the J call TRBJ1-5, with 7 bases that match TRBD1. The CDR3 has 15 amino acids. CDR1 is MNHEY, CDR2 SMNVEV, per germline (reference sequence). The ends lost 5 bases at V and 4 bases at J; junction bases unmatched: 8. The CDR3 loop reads CASSHRDRGNQPQHF. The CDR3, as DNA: TGTGCCAGCAGTCACCGGGACAGAGGGAATCAGCCCCAGCATTTT.

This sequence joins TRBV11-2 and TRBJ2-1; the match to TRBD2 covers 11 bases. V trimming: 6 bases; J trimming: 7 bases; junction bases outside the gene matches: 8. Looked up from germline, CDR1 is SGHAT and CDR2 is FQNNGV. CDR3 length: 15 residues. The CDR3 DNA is TGTGCCAGCAGAAGTACTAGCGGGAGTGGAAATGAGCAGTTCTTC. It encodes CASRSTSGSGNEQFF.

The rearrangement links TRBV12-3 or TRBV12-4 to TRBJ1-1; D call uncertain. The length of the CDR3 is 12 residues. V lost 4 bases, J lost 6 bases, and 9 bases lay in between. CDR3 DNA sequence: TGTGCCAGCAGTTCACAACCCCCTGAAGCTTTCTTT. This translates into CASSSQPPEAFF.

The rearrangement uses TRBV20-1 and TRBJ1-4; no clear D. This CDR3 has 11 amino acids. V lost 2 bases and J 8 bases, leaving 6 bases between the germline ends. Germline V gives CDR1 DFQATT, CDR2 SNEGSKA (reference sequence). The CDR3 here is CSARRGEKLFF. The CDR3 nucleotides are TGCAGTGCTAGACGAGGGGAAAAACTGTTTTTT.

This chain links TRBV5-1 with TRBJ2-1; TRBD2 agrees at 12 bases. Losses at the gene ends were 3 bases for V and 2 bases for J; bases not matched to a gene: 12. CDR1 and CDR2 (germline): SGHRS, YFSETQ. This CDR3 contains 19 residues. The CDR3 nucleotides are TGCGCCAGCAGCTCCAAGACTAGCGGGAGAATAGGCGCCTACAATGAGCAGTTCTTC. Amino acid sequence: CASSSKTSGRIGAYNEQFF.

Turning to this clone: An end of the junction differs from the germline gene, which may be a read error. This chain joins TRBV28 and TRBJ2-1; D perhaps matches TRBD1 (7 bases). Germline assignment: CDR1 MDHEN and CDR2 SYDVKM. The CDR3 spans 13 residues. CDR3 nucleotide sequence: TGTGCCAGCAGTTTGGATGTAGGGGGCCGCGGGGTCTTC. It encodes CASSLDVGGRGVF.

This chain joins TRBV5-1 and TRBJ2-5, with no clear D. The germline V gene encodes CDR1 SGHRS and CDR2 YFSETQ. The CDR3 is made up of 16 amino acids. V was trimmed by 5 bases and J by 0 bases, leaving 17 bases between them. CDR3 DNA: TGCGCCAGCAGTTGGGGTGGGCAGCCGTACCAAGAGACCCAGTACTTC. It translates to CASSWGGQPYQETQYF.

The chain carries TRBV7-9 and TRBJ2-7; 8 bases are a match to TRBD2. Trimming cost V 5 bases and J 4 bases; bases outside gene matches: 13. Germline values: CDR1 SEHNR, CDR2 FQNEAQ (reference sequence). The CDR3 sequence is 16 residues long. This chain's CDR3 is CASSRSPRLALYEQYF. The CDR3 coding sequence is TGTGCCAGCAGCAGGTCTCCGCGACTAGCGTTATACGAGCAGTACTTC.